Below, one T cell receptor (beta chain) is given with its context. Antigen unknown. Relative to the germline gene, one junction end is altered; a read error may explain this. The CDR3 has 13 amino acids. Germline V gives CDR1 MDHEN, CDR2 SYDVKM. The sample originates from a study of T-cell memory formation after mild COVID-19. Turning to the study itself: Largely donor-specific TCR clusters were found. Study-wide results and caveats: From day 15 to 85, contracting clones were balanced between CD4 and CD8, whereas later expanders leaned toward CD4+. Pre-infection memory carried some responding clones, suggesting that cross-reactive memory joined.

One entry per CDR3 protein, called by TCRdb with MiXCR from the 5' RACE reads. This sample yields about 260,000 distinct CDR3 sequences, of which 7% to 10% are seen a single time; roughly 23% belongs to the top ten. The source material was PBMCs or a T cell subset sorted from them (not recorded which). The J gene is TRBJ1-1, the V gene TRBV28; a possible D gene is TRBD1 (6 bases). This sequence originates from a man younger than 35 who had mild COVID-19 (a few samples of this study predate the infection). Cell type and time point are not known. The CDR3 loop is CAGTRDTNSEAFF. CDR3 nucleotide sequence: TGTGCCGGGACCCGGGACACGAACTCTGAAGCTTTCTTT. The full variable domain, its missing parts supplied by reference TRBV28 and TRBJ1-1, is DVKVTQSSRYLVKRTGEKVFLECVQDMDHENMFWYRQDPGLGLRLIYFSYDVKMKEKGDIPEGYSVSREKKERFSLILESASTNQTSMYLCAGTRDTNSEAFFGQGTRLTVV.